This T cell receptor (beta chain) was profiled in a study of PD-L1 blockade in urothelial cancer (dated by TCRdb to the late 2010s). Broadly, across the study: Therapy was started at some point between 2013 and 2015 for all patients, and atezolizumab 1,200 mg was administered intravenously every 3 weeks. An exploratory multi-omic analysis was conducted of the somatic, immune and clinical correlates of response to PD-L1 blockade with atezolizumab in urothelial cancer. About 85% of the roughly 29 patients were identified as males with urothelial cancer of bladder origin, and a prior smoking history was reported by 18 of 29 patients. Blood samples were analyzed at two time points: 3 weeks after treatment start (second dose) and 6 weeks after treatment start. Around 29 patients had pretreatment blood TCR-seq, roughly 24 had at least one posttreatment blood collection, and roughly 24 had tumor TCR-seq. Pretreatment tumor samples, along with matched peripheral blood serially collected before and after atezolizumab treatment, were subjected to TCR sequencing. Patients had an ECOG performance status of 0 or 1 and had received between 0 and 3 prior chemotherapy regimens. A median of around 150,000 T cells and 65,000 to 90,000 unique TCRs was obtained from blood samples, and a median clonality of roughly 0.082 was observed. In the same patients, whole exome sequencing and RNA sequencing of pretreatment tumors were performed in addition to TCR sequencing. Progression-free survival longer than 6 months counted as durable clinical benefit, and TCR features were additionally tested against both progression-free and overall survival. Durable clinical benefit was achieved by nine patients but not by the remaining 20.

Synthetic TCR analog templates were spiked into each PCR to estimate absolute template abundance from read counts. The immunoSEQ assay used bias-controlled V and J gene primers to amplify TCRbeta CDR3 regions from genomic DNA. Rearranged TCRbeta segments were sequenced at approximately 20X coverage. Under the source paper's analysis protocol: Sequencing errors were corrected by clustering and CDR3s were annotated against IMGT to assign V, D and J genes. Downstream analyses used only productive TCRbeta rearrangements and left out out-of-frame or stop-codon sequences. Clonality was calculated as one minus the Shannon entropy normalized by the log of the number of unique productive sequences. Fisher's exact test with Benjamini-Hochberg correction, at a threshold of adjusted p below 0.01, was used to find clones that differed between time points or between blood and tumor. Drawn from immuneACCESS, this table holds only the in-frame rearrangements with V and J called that TCRdb kept. Clones are partly lost; checked studies trace under half to an unresolved V gene and leave the rest unexplained. D and trimming come from the DNA, and the V and J calls and clone size come from that table. In this sample the table shows about 38,000 clones, less than 90% of which occur a single time. Clones ranked in the top ten supply roughly 24% of the sample.

The sample's time point, from its label and the paper: peripheral blood 6 weeks after treatment start. The cohort included about 27 patients with locally advanced or metastatic urothelial carcinoma who were treated at Memorial Sloan Kettering on a trial protocol. Peripheral blood mononuclear cells were collected pretreatment and during treatment, with between 1 and 8 total time points per patient. The Qiagen DNeasy Blood extraction kit was used to purify genomic DNA from total PBMCs and from tumor samples. PBMCs were collected pretreatment and during treatment and were isolated and stored as previously described. Results the study describes overall, beyond this receptor: Because the sample size was small (n of about 27) and many exploratory analyses were performed, the results are intended to be hypothesis-generating. A pretreatment peripheral blood TCR clonality below the median was linked to improved progression-free and overall survival. Among patients with durable benefit, tumor-associated TCR clones showed greater expansion in peripheral blood 3 weeks after treatment started (n ≈ 24, p = 0.022).

Concerning this clone itself: The antigen it recognizes is unknown. No quality values exist for individual bases; no much larger clone is one base distant.

The TCR comes from a man aged 55 to 69 with urothelial cancer. The sequenced sample was PBMCs, obtained around atezolizumab (anti-PD-L1) treatment.

DNA sequence: TGTGCCAGCAGCTTCACTAGCGGGCCCTACAATGAGCAGTTCTTC. This gives the protein CASSFTSGPYNEQFF. The V and J segments used are TRBV11-2 and TRBJ2-1; 9 bases in the junction line up with TRBD2. Taken from cysteine to phenylalanine, the CDR3 has 15 residues. This entry keeps only the CDR3 DNA: 45 bases, framed from base 1. CDR1 and CDR2 were assigned from the germline V gene as SGHAT and FQNNGV. V loses 3 bases at its end and J loses 2 bases; junction bases beyond the gene matches: 2.